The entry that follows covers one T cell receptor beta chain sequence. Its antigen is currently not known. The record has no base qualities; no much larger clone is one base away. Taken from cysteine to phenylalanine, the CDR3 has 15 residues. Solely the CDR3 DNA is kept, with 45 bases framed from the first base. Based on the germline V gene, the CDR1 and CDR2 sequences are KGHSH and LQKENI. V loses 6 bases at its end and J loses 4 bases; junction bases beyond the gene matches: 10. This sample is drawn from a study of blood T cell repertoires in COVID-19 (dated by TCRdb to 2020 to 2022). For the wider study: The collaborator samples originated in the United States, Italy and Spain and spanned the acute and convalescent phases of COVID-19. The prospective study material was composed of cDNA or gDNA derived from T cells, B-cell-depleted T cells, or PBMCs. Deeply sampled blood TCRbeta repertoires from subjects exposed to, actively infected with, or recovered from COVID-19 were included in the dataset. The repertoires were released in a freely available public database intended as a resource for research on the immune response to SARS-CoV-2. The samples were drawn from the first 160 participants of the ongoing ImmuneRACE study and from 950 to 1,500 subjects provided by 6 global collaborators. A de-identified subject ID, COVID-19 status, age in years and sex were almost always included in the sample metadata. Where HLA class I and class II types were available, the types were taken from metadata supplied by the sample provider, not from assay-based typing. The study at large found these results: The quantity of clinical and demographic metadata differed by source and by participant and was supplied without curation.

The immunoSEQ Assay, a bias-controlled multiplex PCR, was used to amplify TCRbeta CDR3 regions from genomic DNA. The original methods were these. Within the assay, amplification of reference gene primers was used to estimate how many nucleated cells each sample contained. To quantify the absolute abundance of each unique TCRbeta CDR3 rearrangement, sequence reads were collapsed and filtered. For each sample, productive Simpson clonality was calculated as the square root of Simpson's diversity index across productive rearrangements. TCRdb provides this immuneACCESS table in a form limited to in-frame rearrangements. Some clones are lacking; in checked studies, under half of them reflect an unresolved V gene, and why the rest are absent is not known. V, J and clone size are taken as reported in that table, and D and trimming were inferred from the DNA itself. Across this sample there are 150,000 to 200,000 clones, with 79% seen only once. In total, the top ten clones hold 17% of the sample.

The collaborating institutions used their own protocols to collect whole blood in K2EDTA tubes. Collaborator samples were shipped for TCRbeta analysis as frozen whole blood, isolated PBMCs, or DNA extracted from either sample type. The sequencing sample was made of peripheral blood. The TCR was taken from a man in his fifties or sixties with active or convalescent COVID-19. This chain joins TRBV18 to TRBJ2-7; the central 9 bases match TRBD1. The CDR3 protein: CASSPDRGSLYEQYF. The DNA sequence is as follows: TGTGCCAGCTCCCCCGACAGGGGGTCCCTATACGAGCAGTACTTC.